The 25 T cell receptor beta chains listed next were all sequenced from one sample in a study of control samples from healthy donors and cancer patients. This table comes from immunoSEQ multiplex PCR, and its TCRdb copy is limited to in-frame clones, with some not included. The data show roughly 150,000 clones, with over 85% seen just once and under 2.5% held by the top ten. Sequenced: blood. The source is a man aged 45-65 years in good health.

The DNA of the CDR3 is TGTGCCAGCAGCGTACAACAGGACGCGAACACCGGGGAGCTGTTTTTT. This translates into CASSVQQDANTGELFF. The V gene is TRBV9, the J gene TRBJ2-2; D is perhaps TRBD1 (5 bases). From germline, CDR1 is SGDLS and CDR2 YYNGEE. Deletions cut 1 base from V and 0 bases from J, with 10 bases between. The CDR3 loop spans 16 amino acids.

V and J are TRBV5-1 and TRBJ2-1; no definite D call. This CDR3 is 12 amino acids long. Trimming cost V 4 bases and J 6 bases, with 8 bases left between them. Germline V lookup: CDR1 SGHRS, CDR2 YFSETQ. In DNA form, the CDR3 reads TGCGCCAGCAGCCTGCTTGCCAATGAGCAGTTCTTC. Protein sequence: CASSLLANEQFF.

The chain links TRBV14 to TRBJ1-2; no reliable D call. V was shortened by 5 bases and J by 8 bases, with 18 bases between the two germline ends. The CDR3 totals 14 residues. The germline V gene encodes CDR1 SGHDN and CDR2 FVKESK. As DNA, the CDR3 is TGTGCCAGCAGCTTTGGGGTCCTCCGAGGAGGCTACACCTTC. It yields the protein CASSFGVLRGGYTF.

This clone has just one count. The CDR3 reads CASTGFSGVKADTQYF. The CDR3 nucleotides read TGTGCCAGCACCGGATTTTCGGGGGTGAAAGCAGATACGCAGTATTTT. This chain links TRBV12-1 with TRBJ2-3; the table's D gene call, TRBD2, was not cross checked with the DNA. TRBV12-1 is listed as a pseudogene. The CDR3 loop spans 16 amino acids.

V usage is TRBV5-6 and J usage is TRBJ2-7; maybe TRBD2 (5 bases). CDR1 is SGHDT, CDR2 YYEEEE, per germline. V shed 1 base and J shed 2 bases, with 16 bases lying between them. This CDR3 is 16 amino acids long. The CDR3 sequence: CASSLLGSEIPYEQYF. The CDR3 nucleotides read TGTGCCAGCAGCTTGCTGGGTAGCGAAATACCCTACGAGCAGTACTTC.

This clone has a single count. V usage is TRBV15 and J usage is TRBJ1-2; a possible D gene is TRBD1 (6 bases). This CDR3 region has 16 residues. Germline CDR1 LNHNV, CDR2 YYDKDF (reference sequence). V was trimmed by 0 bases and J by 5 bases, leaving 16 bases between them. The chain's CDR3 is CATSRDRLQGTYGYTF. The CDR3 coding sequence is TGTGCCACCAGCAGAGATCGGCTGCAGGGGACTTATGGCTACACCTTC.

This chain connects TRBV18 to TRBJ2-2; D gene ambiguous. This CDR3 is built from 15 residues. Looked up from germline, CDR1 is KGHSH and CDR2 is LQKENI. The V and J ends lost 3 bases and 5 bases respectively, with 13 bases between them. The CDR3 region has the DNA TGTGCCAGCTCACCGGACCAACGGTGGACCGGGGAGCTGTTTTTT. Translation: CASSPDQRWTGELFF.

The rearrangement links TRBV5-1 to TRBJ2-7; D unclear. CDR1 SGHRS and CDR2 YFSETQ come from the germline V gene. V was pared by 1 base and J by 5 bases, with 10 bases between. The CDR3 totals 13 residues. The CDR3 region is CASSLLGTHEQYF. In DNA form, the CDR3 reads TGCGCCAGCAGCTTGCTGGGCACCCACGAGCAGTACTTC.

The chain employs TRBV6-1 and TRBJ1-2; D gene ambiguous. Trimming cost V 0 bases and J 8 bases, with 16 bases left between them. Germline values: CDR1 MNHNS, CDR2 SASEGT. The CDR3 length is 15 residues. The CDR3 sequence: CASSEAAGGRNGYTF. The CDR3 DNA is TGTGCCAGCAGTGAAGCGGCGGGAGGGAGGAACGGCTACACCTTC.

The CDR3 region has the DNA TGTGCCAGCAGCCAATTTTTGCGGGACGCAGATACGCAGTATTTT. Amino acids: CASSQFLRDADTQYF. The chain recombines TRBV3-1 (or the pseudogene TRBV3-2) with TRBJ2-3; D is possibly TRBD2 (6 bases). CDR1 and CDR2 (germline): LGHDT, YNNKEL (reference sequence). V was cut by 2 bases and J by 4 bases, with 13 bases left in between. The CDR3 totals 15 residues.

This clone was seen just once. The chain has TRBV7-9 and TRBJ1-1; D not certain. CDR1 is SEHNR and CDR2 is FQNEAQ in the germline V gene (reference sequence). CDR3 size: 16 residues. Trimming shortened V by 4 bases and J by 4 bases, and 19 bases separated the two germline ends. CDR3 DNA: TGTGCCAGCAGCTCCCCCGGCGGCCAGATAGTCACTGAAGCTTTCTTT. Its translation: CASSSPGGQIVTEAFF.

The chain joins TRBV27 to TRBJ2-6; D call uncertain. The germline V gene has CDR1 MNHEY and CDR2 SMNVEV (reference sequence). Trimming shortened V by 0 bases and J by 0 bases, and 6 bases separated the two germline ends. The CDR3 is 16 amino acids. The CDR3 bases are TGTGCCAGCAGTTTATCGCCCGGCTCTGGGGCCAACGTCCTGACTTTC. Its protein is CASSLSPGSGANVLTF.

This sequence joins TRBV5-1 and TRBJ2-1; TRBD2 matches at 14 bases. With V trimmed by 3 bases and J by 12 bases, 11 bases remained unmatched. Germline V gene sequence: CDR1 SGHRS, CDR2 YFSETQ. This CDR3 is 16 amino acids long. The CDR3 DNA reads TGCGCCAGCAGCTCCACAGGGACTAGCGGGAGCGGGCCGCAGTTCTTC. Protein: CASSSTGTSGSGPQFF.

The chain links TRBV9 to TRBJ2-1; D is perhaps TRBD1 or TRBD2 (6 bases each). The CDR3 consists of 15 residues. Germline V lookup: CDR1 SGDLS, CDR2 YYNGEE. The ends were cut back, 3 bases at V and 5 bases at J, with 15 bases in the middle. As DNA, the CDR3 is TGTGCCAGCAGCGGTCAGGGGCGGGGAGACAATGAGCAGTTCTTC. As protein: CASSGQGRGDNEQFF.

The gene calls are TRBV28 and TRBJ2-3; 10 nucleotides match TRBD2. CDR1 is MDHEN, CDR2 SYDVKM, per germline. The CDR3 extends over 13 amino acids. J was trimmed by 7 bases and V by 8 bases; bases with no gene match: 6. The CDR3 sequence: CASRTSGIYTQYF. The CDR3 DNA follows: TGTGCCAGCCGAACTAGCGGGATATATACGCAGTATTTT.

The CDR3 bases are TGTGCCAGCAGTTTCCATCACGGTGAAGCTTTCTTT. The encoded protein is CASSFHHGEAFF. The chain links TRBV6-5 to TRBJ1-1, with D unresolved. Trimming left V 4 bases short and J 7 bases short, with 10 bases between. The V gene's germline CDR1 is MNHEY and CDR2 SVGAGI. The CDR3 totals 12 residues.

The CDR3 region is CASSPRLGALGDTEAFF. The CDR3, as DNA: TGTGCCAGCAGTCCCCGTCTCGGGGCTCTCGGGGACACTGAAGCTTTCTTT. The rearrangement links TRBV27 to TRBJ1-1; TRBD1 might be the D (5 bases). Per germline, CDR1 MNHEY and CDR2 SMNVEV (reference sequence). This CDR3 has 17 amino acids. The V end was cut by 5 bases, the J end by 3 bases, with 22 bases between.

This clone appeared once. V gene TRBV12-3 or TRBV12-4 combines with J gene TRBJ2-1; 9 positions agree with TRBD2. The CDR3 is 13 residues long. The J segment lost 9 bases and the V segment lost 5 bases, leaving 5 bases of the junction unmatched. The CDR3 here is CASSQGLAVEQFF. CDR3 sequence (DNA): TGTGCCAGCAGTCAGGGACTAGCAGTTGAGCAGTTCTTC.

This chain joins TRBV5-1 and TRBJ2-2; the D call may be TRBD1 or TRBD2 (5 bases each). The CDR3 consists of 16 residues. Germline values: CDR1 SGHRS, CDR2 YFSETQ. Trimming shortened V by 0 bases and J by 7 bases, and 16 bases separated the two germline ends. The CDR3, as DNA: TGCGCCAGCAGCTTGGCCGGCGACGGGGACCACGGGGAGCTGTTTTTT. Its protein product is CASSLAGDGDHGELFF.

This sequence joins TRBV18 and TRBJ2-7; D possibly corresponds to TRBD1 (6 bases). This CDR3 has 15 amino acids. V lost 7 bases, J lost 9 bases, and 25 bases lay in between. Germline loops: CDR1 KGHSH, CDR2 LQKENI. The CDR3 DNA reads as TGTGCCAGCTTCGACGGACGGGACAACCTCTTCGGGCAGTACTTC. It translates to CASFDGRDNLFGQYF.

The gene calls are TRBV24-1 and TRBJ2-7; D ambiguous. Germline CDR1 KGHDR, CDR2 SFDVKD. The CDR3 runs to 12 residues. V lost 1 base to trimming and J lost 6 bases, with 6 bases between them. The CDR3 nucleotides read TGTGCCACCAGTGATTTTGATACCGAGCAGTACTTC. This sequence encodes CATSDFDTEQYF.

The V call is TRBV5-4, the J call TRBJ2-7; 11 bases fit TRBD2. The length of the CDR3 is 15 residues. V lost 6 bases and J lost 4; bases outside the gene matches: 9. The germline V gene encodes CDR1 SGHNT and CDR2 YYREEE (reference sequence). CDR3 protein: CASTLSGTSGYEQYF. The CDR3 DNA reads TGTGCCAGCACCCTTTCCGGGACTAGCGGTTACGAGCAGTACTTC.

The chain is built from TRBV29-1 and TRBJ1-2; no reliable D call. Germline-derived CDR1 and CDR2 are SQVTM and ANQGSEA. This CDR3 is built from 11 residues. The CDR3 loop reads CSSGDNYGYTF. Written as DNA, the CDR3 is TGCAGTTCCGGGGATAACTATGGCTACACCTTC.

The chain has TRBV5-1 and TRBJ2-4; D is unclear. The CDR3 extends over 13 amino acids. Trimming cost V 0 bases and J 5 bases, with 6 bases left between them. Germline V gene data show CDR1 as SGHRS and CDR2 as YFSETQ. CDR3 nucleotide sequence: TGCGCCAGCAGCTTGGTAGGCGAAAACATTCAGTACTTC. Amino acid sequence: CASSLVGENIQYF.

The chain has TRBV19 and TRBJ2-1; D possibly corresponds to TRBD2 (5 bases). There are 14 residues in the CDR3. Germline lookup yields CDR1 LNHDA and CDR2 SQIVND (reference sequence). The V and J ends lost 7 bases and 2 bases respectively, with 12 bases between them. This chain's CDR3 is CASKEAATYNEQFF. The CDR3, as DNA: TGTGCCAGTAAGGAGGCAGCCACCTACAATGAGCAGTTCTTC.